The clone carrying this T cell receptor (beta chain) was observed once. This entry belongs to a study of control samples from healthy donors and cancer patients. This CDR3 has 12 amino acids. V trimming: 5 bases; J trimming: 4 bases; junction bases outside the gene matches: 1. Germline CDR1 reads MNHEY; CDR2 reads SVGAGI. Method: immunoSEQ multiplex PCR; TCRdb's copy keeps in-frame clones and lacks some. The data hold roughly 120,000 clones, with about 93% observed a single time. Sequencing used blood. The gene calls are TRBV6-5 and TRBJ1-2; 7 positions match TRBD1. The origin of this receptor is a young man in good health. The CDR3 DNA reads TGTGCCAGCAGTACAGGGGTCTATGGCTACACCTTC. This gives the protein CASSTGVYGYTF.